This T cell receptor (beta chain) was recorded in a study of T-cell reconstitution after alpha-beta-depleted transplantation in children. The CDR3 runs 14 residues. Germline V lookup: CDR1 SGHVS, CDR2 FQNEAQ. Trimming shortened V by 4 bases and J by 3 bases, and 10 bases separated the two germline ends. Unique molecular identifiers were incorporated into the prepared TCRbeta library. TCRdb called the PCR reads again in MiXCR, with one record for every CDR3 protein. This sample has nearly 400,000 distinct CDR3 sequences; over 20% occur once, and the top ten carry about 3.8%. The rearrangement links TRBV7-8 to TRBJ1-5; weak D call: TRBD1 (6 bases). This specimen consisted of PBMCs from the stem cell graft donor, obtained from the stem cell graft. The clonotype comes from a human donor who donated a stem cell graft to a child with acute myeloid leukemia. This chain's CDR3 is CASSYTGYNQPQHF. DNA of the CDR3: TGTGCCAGCAGCTATACAGGGTACAATCAGCCCCAGCATTTT.